The 25 T cell receptor beta chains below all came from one sample that was sequenced in a study of cytomegalovirus exposure and HLA in healthy donors. The PCR used 60 Vbeta and 13 Jbeta primers. Produced via immunoSEQ multiplex PCR; TCRdb's table is partial and in-frame only. The data contain approximately 160,000 clones, roughly 84% of them singletons. The sequenced material came from PBMCs. The receptors stem from a boy between 2 and 10 years old in good health and CMV-seronegative.

The chain combines TRBV2 with TRBJ2-2, with 7 bases fitting TRBD1. Unmatched junction bases numbered 5, after V lost 6 bases and J lost 4 bases. Germline V gene lookup returns CDR1 SNHLY and CDR2 FYNNEI. The CDR3 loop spans 14 amino acids. CDR3: CASRGTAITGELFF. The CDR3 DNA reads as TGTGCCAGCAGGGGGACAGCTATCACCGGGGAGCTGTTTTTT.

The chain employs TRBV30 and TRBJ2-2; D is ambiguous. The V gene's germline CDR1 is GTSNPN and CDR2 SVGIG (reference sequence). V was pared by 4 bases and J by 0 bases, with 9 bases between. The CDR3 spans 14 residues. The CDR3 spells CAWISRSNTGELFF. The CDR3 DNA follows: TGTGCCTGGATATCGCGGTCGAACACCGGGGAGCTGTTTTTT.

The V call is TRBV11-2, the J call TRBJ2-7; D call uncertain. The CDR3 is 12 residues long. The V and J ends lost 1 base and 2 bases respectively, with 3 bases between them. Looked up from germline, CDR1 is SGHAT and CDR2 is FQNNGV. CDR3 DNA: TGTGCCAGCAGCTTAGCTACCTACGAGCAGTACTTC. Protein: CASSLATYEQYF.

On this clone: Other DNA sequences in this specimen translate into the identical CDR3. This chain connects TRBV5-1 to TRBJ2-7, with 8 nucleotides matching TRBD2. After removal of 0 bases from V and 3 bases from J, the junction contained 5 bases not matched to a gene. This CDR3 has 15 residues. Germline-derived CDR1 and CDR2 are SGHRS and YFSETQ. CDR3 residues: CASSLVAGGLYEQYF. As DNA, the CDR3 is TGCGCCAGCAGCTTGGTGGCGGGAGGCCTCTACGAGCAGTACTTC. The full variable domain, in which reference TRBV5-1 and TRBJ2-7 provide the parts outside the CDR3, is KAGVTQTPRYLIKTRGQQVTLSCSPISGHRSVSWYQQTPGQGLQFLFEYFSETQRNKGNFPGRFSGRQFSNSRSEMNVSTLELGDSALYLCASSLVAGGLYEQYFGPGTRLTVT.

The sample holds a few counts of this clone. The CDR3 protein is CASSLKRDEKLFF. For the CDR3, the DNA is TGTGCCAGCAGCTTAAAGCGAGATGAAAAACTGTTTTTT. J is TRBJ1-4 and V is TRBV5-4; D is unclear. V shed 2 bases and J shed 6 bases, with 8 bases lying between them. The CDR3 runs to 13 residues. Per germline, CDR1 SGHNT and CDR2 YYREEE (reference sequence).

This clone was detected a few times. This chain connects TRBV4-1 to TRBJ2-1; 9 bases fit TRBD2. V lost 4 bases and J lost 3; bases outside the gene matches: 16. Germline V CDR1 and CDR2: MGHRA, YSYEKL. CDR3 length equals 19 residues. The CDR3 DNA is TGCGCCAGCAGCCCGAAAGGAGCGGGAGGCCGAAAGTACTACAATGAGCAGTTCTTC. Translating it yields CASSPKGAGGRKYYNEQFF.

The chain couples TRBV5-1 to TRBJ1-4; D unresolved. V dropped 2 bases and J dropped 0 bases, with 11 bases sitting between them. Germline values: CDR1 SGHRS, CDR2 YFSETQ. The CDR3 extends over 16 amino acids. CDR3 region: CASSFGRGPTNEKLFF. The DNA for the CDR3 is TGCGCCAGCAGCTTCGGGAGAGGGCCAACTAATGAAAAACTGTTTTTT. The full variable domain, its missing parts supplied by reference TRBV5-1 and TRBJ1-4, is KAGVTQTPRYLIKTRGQQVTLSCSPISGHRSVSWYQQTPGQGLQFLFEYFSETQRNKGNFPGRFSGRQFSNSRSEMNVSTLELGDSALYLCASSFGRGPTNEKLFFGSGTQLSVL.

The chain uses TRBV9 and TRBJ2-2; TRBD2 might be the D (6 bases). The germline gives CDR1 SGDLS, CDR2 YYNGEE. The CDR3 is 15 amino acids. V was trimmed by 3 bases and J by 1 base, leaving 10 bases between them. The CDR3 region has the DNA TGTGCCAGCAGCGGGCTAGCGCAGAACACCGGGGAGCTGTTTTTT. Translated, it gives CASSGLAQNTGELFF.

This chain connects TRBV15 to TRBJ1-5; D not certain. V was cut by 5 bases and J by 2 bases, with 10 bases left in between. The CDR3 has 14 residues. Germline V CDR1 and CDR2: LNHNV, YYDKDF (reference sequence). The CDR3 here is CATSGGGGNQPQHF. CDR3 DNA: TGTGCCACCAGCGGTGGAGGTGGCAATCAGCCCCAGCATTTT.

This chain connects TRBV6-1 to TRBJ2-7; D is perhaps TRBD1 (6 bases). The CDR3 consists of 15 residues. V dropped 1 base and J dropped 1 base, with 11 bases sitting between them. Per germline, CDR1 MNHNS and CDR2 SASEGT. The CDR3 DNA reads TGTGCCAGCAGTGAAGGGAACAGGGTATCCTACGAGCAGTACTTC. Its translation is CASSEGNRVSYEQYF.

The V call is TRBV6-5, the J call TRBJ1-2, with TRBD1 matching over 7 bases. Germline V CDR1 and CDR2: MNHEY, SVGAGI. After removal of 2 bases from V and 14 bases from J, the junction contained 8 bases not matched to a gene. CDR3 length equals 12 residues. The CDR3 DNA reads TGTGCCAGCAGTTACCCACAGGGGCGATATACCTTC. Translation: CASSYPQGRYTF.

The chain has TRBV11-3 and TRBJ1-5, with 9 bases that match TRBD1. CDR1 SGHNT and CDR2 YENEEA come from the germline V gene. CDR3 length: 14 amino acids. J gave up 5 bases and V 6 bases, and 5 bases lay outside the gene matches. The DNA for the CDR3 is TGTGCCAGCAGTTTCTGGACAGGGGATCAGCCCCAGCATTTT. It translates to CASSFWTGDQPQHF.

J is TRBJ2-5 and V is TRBV29-1, with 9 nucleotides matching TRBD2. The DNA matches TRBJ2-7 better at its end, which makes the J call doubtful. The CDR3 has 13 residues. Germline CDR1 and CDR2: SQVTM and ANQGSEA. CDR3 DNA sequence: TGCAGCGTGACTAGCGGAACTCTTTACGAGCAGTACTTC. Amino acid sequence: CSVTSGTLYEQYF.

The chain carries TRBV5-6 and TRBJ1-3, with TRBD1 as a possible D gene (5 bases). V gave up 3 bases and J gave up 0 bases, with 10 bases separating them. Per germline, CDR1 SGHDT and CDR2 YYEEEE. This CDR3 is 15 amino acids long. The CDR3 loop is CASSSQGHSGNTIYF. The DNA for the CDR3 is TGTGCCAGCAGCTCTCAGGGTCACTCTGGAAACACCATATATTTT. Full variable domain (rest looked up from reference TRBV5-6 and TRBJ1-3): DAGVTQSPTHLIKTRGQQVTLRCSPKSGHDTVSWYQQALGQGPQFIFQYYEEEERQRGNFPDRFSGHQFPNYSSELNVNALLLGDSALYLCASSSQGHSGNTIYFGEGSWLTVV.

The chain is built from TRBV19 and TRBJ1-2; 7 nucleotides line up with TRBD1. J lost 3 bases, V lost 6 bases, and 4 bases had no gene match. The CDR3 extends over 13 amino acids. Looked up from germline, CDR1 is LNHDA and CDR2 is SQIVND (reference sequence). The CDR3 here is CASRNRGDYGYTF. CDR3 nucleotide sequence: TGTGCCAGTAGGAACAGGGGAGACTATGGCTACACCTTC.

In nucleotides, the CDR3 is TGCGCCAGCAGCCGCTTAACAGGGGGCTACACAGATACGCAGTATTTT. Its translation is CASSRLTGGYTDTQYF. This chain uses TRBV4-1 with TRBJ2-3; 9 nucleotides agree with TRBD1. Unmatched junction bases numbered 7, after V lost 4 bases and J lost 2 bases. The CDR3 has 16 residues. From germline, CDR1 is MGHRA and CDR2 YSYEKL.

This clone was seen more than once but under ten times. The chain is built from TRBV4-1 and TRBJ1-2; D may be TRBD1 (5 bases). Germline V gene sequence: CDR1 MGHRA, CDR2 YSYEKL. V was clipped by 1 base and J by 5 bases, with 29 bases between them. This CDR3 has 20 residues. The CDR3 nucleotides are TGCGCCAGCAGCCAAGGATTTTGGGGGGGAAGAGTGAAGGGAGTTTATGGCTACACCTTC. Protein product: CASSQGFWGGRVKGVYGYTF.

V usage is TRBV5-1 and J usage is TRBJ2-5; 7 bases fit TRBD1. Germline loops: CDR1 SGHRS, CDR2 YFSETQ. The CDR3 contains 15 residues. Unmatched junction bases numbered 9, after V lost 2 bases and J lost 5 bases. The CDR3 protein is CASSFWGQSKETQYF. Written as DNA, the CDR3 is TGCGCCAGCAGCTTCTGGGGACAGTCAAAGGAGACCCAGTACTTC.

The J gene is TRBJ2-1, the V gene TRBV7-9; 10 positions match TRBD2. V trimming: 4 bases; J trimming: 0 bases; junction bases outside the gene matches: 0. CDR1 is SEHNR, CDR2 FQNEAQ, per germline (reference sequence). This CDR3 comprises 15 residues. As DNA, the CDR3 is TGTGCCAGCAGCTGGACTAGCGGCTCCTACAATGAGCAGTTCTTC. Encoded protein: CASSWTSGSYNEQFF.

The CDR3 protein is CASSGEREGPHEQYF. The CDR3 coding sequence is TGTGCCAGCAGTGGTGAGCGGGAGGGCCCCCACGAGCAGTACTTC. This chain links TRBV2 with TRBJ2-7; 10 bases map to TRBD2. Germline trimming cut 4 bases from V and 5 bases from J; bases unmatched to any gene: 8. In germline, CDR1 is SNHLY, CDR2 FYNNEI. CDR3 length: 15 residues.

This CDR3 reads CAWRSGRALYNEQFF. CDR3 bases: TGTGCCTGGAGAAGCGGGAGGGCCCTCTACAATGAGCAGTTCTTC. The V gene is TRBV30, the J gene TRBJ2-1; 10 nucleotides line up with TRBD2. V gave up 3 bases and J gave up 3 bases; unmatched junction bases: 5. Germline CDR1 GTSNPN, CDR2 SVGIG (reference sequence). The CDR3 has 15 amino acids.

The chain uses TRBV7-8 and TRBJ2-7, with TRBD2 identical over 9 bases. The germline CDR1 and CDR2 sequences are SGHVS and FQNEAQ. V gave up 0 bases and J gave up 7 bases; unmatched junction bases: 7. CDR3 size: 15 residues. The CDR3 region has the DNA TGTGCCAGCAGCTTAGCGCCTAGCGGGAATCGAGAGCAGTACTTC. It encodes CASSLAPSGNREQYF.

The gene calls are TRBV5-4 and TRBJ1-1; D is unclear. The CDR3 spans 12 residues. From germline, CDR1 is SGHNT and CDR2 YYREEE (reference sequence). The ends were cut back, 3 bases at V and 4 bases at J, with 7 bases in the middle. CDR3 DNA: TGTGCCAGCAGCTCGCCCGGCACTGAAGCTTTCTTT. Its translation is CASSSPGTEAFF.

The V gene is TRBV19, the J gene TRBJ2-1, with 10 bases aligning to TRBD2. Germline loops: CDR1 LNHDA, CDR2 SQIVND (reference sequence). The CDR3 totals 14 residues. The V gene end was trimmed by 6 bases and the J gene end by 6 bases; junction bases not matched to a gene: 5. CDR3 region: CASRPGLALNEQFF. The CDR3 DNA is TGTGCCAGTAGACCGGGACTAGCGCTCAATGAGCAGTTCTTC.

The rearrangement uses TRBV5-6 and TRBJ2-1, with TRBD2 matching 7 bases. CDR3 size: 16 residues. The V gene's germline CDR1 is SGHDT and CDR2 YYEEEE. J gave up 0 bases and V 5 bases, and 8 bases lay outside the gene matches. For the CDR3, the DNA is TGTGCCAGCAGTTTCGGACTAGTTGGCTCCTACAATGAGCAGTTCTTC. It specifies CASSFGLVGSYNEQFF.